These 15 T cell receptor beta chains were all obtained from the same sample, sequenced in a study of cytomegalovirus exposure and HLA in healthy donors. The PCR ran on 60 Vbeta and 13 Jbeta primers. Repertoires were generated with immunoSEQ multiplex PCR, while TCRdb's copy carries only in-frame clones and drops some. The profile covers some 160,000 clones, with 80% to 90% appearing a single time and over 2% taken by the ten largest. The specimen sequenced was PBMCs. These receptors were collected from a man aged 30-40 years in good health and CMV-seropositive.

This clone has just one count. V gene TRBV18 combines with J gene TRBJ2-6; no definite D call. The germline gives CDR1 KGHSH, CDR2 LQKENI. The V gene lost 3 bases and the J gene lost 0 bases, with 3 bases spanning the gap. The CDR3 has 14 amino acids. CDR3 sequence: CASSPNSGANVLTF. In nucleotides, the CDR3 is TGTGCCAGCTCACCCAACTCTGGGGCCAACGTCCTGACTTTC.

In this sample, this clone turned up once. This rearrangement joins TRBV6-1 to TRBJ2-7, with TRBD1 identical over 8 bases. Germline lookup yields CDR1 MNHNS and CDR2 SASEGT. The V segment lost 3 bases and the J segment 5 bases; nucleotides outside the gene matches: 9. The CDR3 spans 15 residues. CDR3 nucleotides: TGTGCCAGCAGTGATGGGCAGGGGGCCCGGCACGAGCAGTACGTC. Amino acid sequence: CASSDGQGARHEQYV.

J is TRBJ1-2 and V is TRBV4-3; TRBD1 is a possible D gene (5 bases). V gave up 0 bases and J gave up 4 bases, with 12 bases separating them. Per germline, CDR1 LGHNA and CDR2 YSLEER. This CDR3 has 15 residues. The CDR3 spells CASSQDRQGGYGYTF. The CDR3 nucleotides read TGCGCCAGCAGCCAAGATCGCCAGGGAGGCTATGGCTACACCTTC.

This sequence joins TRBV5-4 and TRBJ2-7; the match to TRBD2 covers 7 bases. V shed 4 bases, J shed 1 base, and the junction held 14 bases outside the gene matches. The CDR3 is 17 residues long. Germline CDR1 is SGHNT and CDR2 is YYREEE (reference sequence). The chain's CDR3 is CASSGTPSGGLSYEQYF. As DNA, the CDR3 is TGTGCCAGCAGCGGGACCCCTAGCGGCGGATTGTCCTACGAGCAGTACTTC.

This clone was seen only a few times. This chain connects TRBV29-1 to TRBJ1-1; unclear D gene. There are 11 residues in the CDR3. V lost 6 bases, J lost 9 bases, and 14 bases lay in between. Germline CDR1 and CDR2: SQVTM and ANQGSEA. The CDR3 bases are TGCAGCGTCGTACCCCAGGATCAAGCTTTCTTT. Residues: CSVVPQDQAFF. Complete variable domain (other parts from reference TRBV29-1 and TRBJ1-1): SAVISQKPSRDICQRGTSLTIQCQVDSQVTMMFWYRQQPGQSLTLIATANQGSEATYESGFVIDKFPISRPNLTFSTLTVSNMSPEDSSIYLCSVVPQDQAFFGQGTRLTVV.

Only one count was recorded for this clone. This rearrangement joins TRBV9 to TRBJ2-3; D not certain. Germline V lookup: CDR1 SGDLS, CDR2 YYNGEE. The V gene lost 0 bases and the J gene lost 2 bases, with 7 bases spanning the gap. The CDR3 runs to 14 residues. CDR3: CASSVGRLTDTQYF. CDR3 nucleotide sequence: TGTGCCAGCAGCGTAGGCAGACTCACAGATACGCAGTATTTT. The full variable domain, rest sourced from reference TRBV9 and TRBJ2-3, is DSGVTQTPKHLITATGQRVTLRCSPRSGDLSVYWYQQSLDQGLQFLIQYYNGEERAKGNILERFSAQQFPDLHSELNLSSLELGDSALYFCASSVGRLTDTQYFGPGTRLTVL.

The chain uses TRBV19 and TRBJ1-5; weak D call: TRBD1 (6 bases). Germline CDR1 and CDR2: LNHDA and SQIVND (reference sequence). V lost 4 bases and J lost 7, with 20 bases in between. The CDR3 consists of 16 residues. CDR3 protein: CASSNPGGRQYQPQHF. The CDR3 coding sequence is TGTGCCAGTAGTAATCCGGGGGGGCGGCAATACCAGCCCCAGCATTTT. The complete variable domain, with remaining parts taken from reference TRBV19 and TRBJ1-5, reads DGGITQSPKYLFRKEGQNVTLSCEQNLNHDAMYWYRQDPGQGLRLIYYSQIVNDFQKGDIAEGYSVSREKKESFPLTVTSAQKNPTAFYLCASSNPGGRQYQPQHFGDGTRLSIL.

The V gene is TRBV11-2, the J gene TRBJ2-7, with D perhaps matching TRBD2 (6 bases). Trimming cost V 3 bases and J 2 bases, with 11 bases left between them. There are 14 residues in the CDR3. CDR1 is SGHAT and CDR2 is FQNNGV in the germline V gene. CDR3 DNA: TGTGCCAGCAGCTTTTGGCGGGAACCCTACGAGCAGTACGTC. It is translated as CASSFWREPYEQYV.

The chain uses TRBV15 and TRBJ2-1; 9 bases are shared with TRBD2. CDR1 is LNHNV, CDR2 YYDKDF, per germline (reference sequence). V dropped 2 bases and J dropped 3; count of bases not matched to a gene: 5. CDR3 length: 16 amino acids. The CDR3 is CATSRSLAGIYNEQFF. The CDR3 coding sequence is TGTGCCACCAGCAGATCTCTAGCGGGAATCTACAATGAGCAGTTCTTC.

The chain has TRBV5-1 and TRBJ1-1; D is possibly TRBD1 (5 bases). Trimming cost V 0 bases and J 3 bases, with 9 bases left between them. Germline CDR1 SGHRS, CDR2 YFSETQ. The CDR3 spans 14 residues. Here the CDR3 reads CASSLGGIDTEAFF. CDR3 coding DNA: TGCGCCAGCAGCTTGGGGGGCATCGACACTGAAGCTTTCTTT.

The rearrangement joins TRBV7-2 to TRBJ2-1, with D unresolved. V was shortened by 7 bases and J by 3 bases, with 13 bases between the two germline ends. The CDR3 is 14 amino acids. CDR1 SGHTA and CDR2 FQGNSA come from the germline V gene. For the CDR3, the DNA is TGTGCCAGCAACCCCCTGGCTGGCTACAATGAGCAGTTCTTC. Its translation: CASNPLAGYNEQFF.

J is TRBJ1-1 and V is TRBV15; D gene uncertain. Per the germline V gene, CDR1 is LNHNV and CDR2 is YYDKDF (reference sequence). The CDR3 is 12 residues long. The ends were cut back, 2 bases at V and 12 bases at J, with 13 bases in the middle. The CDR3 region has the DNA TGTGCCACCAGCAGATCTTCCGGGGTGCCTTTCTTT. Amino acids: CATSRSSGVPFF.

The chain combines TRBV7-8 with TRBJ2-3; no clear D. Deletions cut 1 base from V and 4 bases from J, with 3 bases between. Germline V CDR1 and CDR2: SGHVS, FQNEAQ. This CDR3 comprises 12 residues. CDR3 DNA sequence: TGTGCCAGCAGCTTAGTAGCAGATACGCAGTATTTT. This translates into CASSLVADTQYF.

The chain combines TRBV27 with TRBJ2-2; TRBD1 might be the D (6 bases). There are 18 residues in the CDR3. The germline V gene encodes CDR1 MNHEY and CDR2 SMNVEV (reference sequence). Trimming removed 6 bases from V and 2 bases from J, with 22 bases in between. For the CDR3, the DNA is TGTGCCAGCAGCCCTTTTCCGGGACAAGGGATAAACACCGGGGAGCTGTTTTTT. Protein: CASSPFPGQGINTGELFF.

The gene calls are TRBV5-1 and TRBJ1-2, with 8 bases identical to TRBD1. V lost 2 bases to trimming and J lost 0 bases; unmatched junction nucleotides: 9. This CDR3 is 17 amino acids long. CDR1 and CDR2 (germline): SGHRS, YFSETQ. CDR3 DNA: TGCGCCAGCAGCTTAATAGTCGGGACAGGCTCTAACTATGGCTACACCTTC. This sequence encodes CASSLIVGTGSNYGYTF.